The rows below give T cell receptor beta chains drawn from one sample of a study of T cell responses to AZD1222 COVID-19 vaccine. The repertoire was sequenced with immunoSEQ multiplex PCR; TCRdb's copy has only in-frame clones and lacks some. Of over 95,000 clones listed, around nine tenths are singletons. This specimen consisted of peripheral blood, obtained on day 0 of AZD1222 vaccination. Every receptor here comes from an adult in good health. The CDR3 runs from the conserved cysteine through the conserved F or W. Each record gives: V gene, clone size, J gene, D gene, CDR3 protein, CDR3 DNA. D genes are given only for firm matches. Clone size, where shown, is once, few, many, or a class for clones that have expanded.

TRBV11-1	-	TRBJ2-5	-	CASSLGRPTLKETQYF	TGTGCCAGCAGCTTAGGACGGCCCACGCTTAAAGAGACCCAGTACTTC
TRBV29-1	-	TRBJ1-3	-	CSVEAPTLGNTIYF	TGCAGCGTTGAGGCCCCGACACTTGGAAACACCATATATTTT
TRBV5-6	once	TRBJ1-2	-	CASSFRTEAYGYTF	TGTGCCAGCAGCTTTAGGACAGAAGCCTATGGCTACACCTTC
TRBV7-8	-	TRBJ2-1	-	CASSSRQGRWQFF	TGTGCCAGCAGCTCGAGGCAGGGTAGGTGGCAGTTCTTC
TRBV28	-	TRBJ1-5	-	CASSPSRGHQPQHF	TGTGCCAGCAGTCCCTCCCGGGGGCATCAGCCCCAGCATTTT
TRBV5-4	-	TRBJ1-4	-	CASSLYGLIEREKLFF	TGTGCCAGCAGCTTGTACGGACTGATCGAACGCGAAAAACTGTTTTTT
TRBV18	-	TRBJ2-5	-	CASSPPSQETQYF	TGTGCCAGCTCACCACCGTCCCAAGAGACCCAGTACTTC
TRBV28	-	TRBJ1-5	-	CASSLGPGRPQHF	TGTGCCAGCAGTTTAGGGCCGGGCCGGCCCCAGCATTTT
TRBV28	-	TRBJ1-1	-	CASSDRAKAFF	TGTGCCAGCTCGGACCGGGCCAAAGCTTTCTTT
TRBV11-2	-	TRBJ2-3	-	CASSLAQVTQYF	TGTGCCAGCAGCTTAGCCCAGGTTACGCAGTATTTT
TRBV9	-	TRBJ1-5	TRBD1	CASSVEDRGSQPQHF	TGTGCCAGCAGCGTAGAGGACAGGGGATCTCAGCCCCAGCATTTT
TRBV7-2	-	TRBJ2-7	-	CASSLNPGTYEQYF	TGTGCCAGCAGCTTAAACCCAGGGACCTACGAGCAGTACTTC
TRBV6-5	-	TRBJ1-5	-	CASSYSGLANQPQHF	TGTGCCAGCAGTTACTCGGGGTTAGCAAATCAGCCCCAGCATTTT
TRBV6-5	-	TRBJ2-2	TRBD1	CASSPTGTTGELFF	TGTGCCAGCAGCCCGACAGGGACCACCGGGGAGCTGTTTTTT
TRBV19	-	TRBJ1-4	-	CASMGVGEKLFF	TGTGCCAGTATGGGGGTTGGTGAAAAACTGTTTTTT
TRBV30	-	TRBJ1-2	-	CAWSGAAGYGYTF	TGTGCCTGGAGTGGGGCCGCAGGCTATGGCTACACCTTC
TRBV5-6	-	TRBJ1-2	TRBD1	CASSYGQGGGYTF	TGTGCCAGCAGTTACGGACAGGGTGGTGGCTACACCTTC
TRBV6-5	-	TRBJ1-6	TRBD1	CASNNRDRDSPLHF	TGTGCCAGCAACAACCGGGACAGGGATTCACCCCTCCACTTT
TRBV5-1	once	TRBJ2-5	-	CASIPAPPEGTRRQETQYF	TGCGCCAGCATCCCCGCCCCCCCCGAAGGGACAAGACGCCAAGAGACCCAGTACTTC
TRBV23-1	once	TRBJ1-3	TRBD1	CASKTGGSGNTIYF	TGCGCCAGCAAGACAGGGGGCAGTGGAAACACCATATATTTT
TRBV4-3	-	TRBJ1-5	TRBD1	CASSQDRGQRQPQHF	TGCGCCAGCAGCCAAGACAGGGGGCAGAGGCAGCCCCAGCATTTT
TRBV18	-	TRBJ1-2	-	CASSPPNGLTGPSTF	TGTGCCAGCTCACCTCCGAACGGGCTGACGGGACCCTCCACCTTC
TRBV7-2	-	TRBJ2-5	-	CASSSRPAPQETQYF	TGTGCCAGCAGCTCACGACCAGCCCCCCAAGAGACCCAGTACTTC
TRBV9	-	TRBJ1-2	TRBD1	CASSATGTGLGYTF	TGTGCCAGCAGCGCCACCGGGACAGGGCTTGGCTACACCTTC
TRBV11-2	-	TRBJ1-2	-	CASSWDTYGYTF	TGTGCCAGCAGCTGGGACACCTATGGCTACACCTTC
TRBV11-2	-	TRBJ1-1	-	CASSFSWDMNTEAFF	TGTGCCAGCAGCTTCTCTTGGGACATGAACACTGAAGCTTTCTTT
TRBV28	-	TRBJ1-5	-	CASKLGGQPQHF	TGTGCCAGCAAGCTCGGGGGACAGCCCCAGCATTTT
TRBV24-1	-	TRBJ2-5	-	CATSEGLVKETQYF	TGTGCCACCAGTGAGGGCCTCGTTAAAGAGACCCAGTACTTC
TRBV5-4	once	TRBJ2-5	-	CASSFPGDQETQYF	TGTGCCAGCAGCTTCCCGGGGGACCAAGAGACCCAGTACTTC
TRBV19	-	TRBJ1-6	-	CASTTGGRGSYNSPLHF	TGTGCCAGTACCACAGGTGGGAGAGGCTCCTATAATTCACCCCTCCACTTT
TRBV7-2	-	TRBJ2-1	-	CASSWPGTSGSSEQFF	TGTGCCAGCAGCTGGCCAGGGACATCCGGTAGTAGTGAGCAGTTCTTC
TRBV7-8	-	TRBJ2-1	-	CASNLQGPYNEQFF	TGTGCCAGCAATCTACAGGGTCCCTACAATGAGCAGTTCTTC
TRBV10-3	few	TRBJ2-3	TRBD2	CAISAQLGTSGKVDTQYF	TGTGCCATCAGTGCTCAGCTAGGGACTAGCGGGAAGGTAGATACGCAGTATTTT
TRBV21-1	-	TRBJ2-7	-	CASSRVARESSYEQYF	TGTGCCAGCAGCCGGGTTGCGCGTGAATCCTCCTACGAGCAGTACTTC
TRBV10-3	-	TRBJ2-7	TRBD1	CAISEGQGFSYEQYF	TGTGCCATCAGTGAGGGACAGGGGTTCTCCTACGAGCAGTACTTC
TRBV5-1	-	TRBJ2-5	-	CASSLGGWDGIQETQYF	TGCGCCAGCAGCTTAGGGGGATGGGACGGAATACAAGAGACCCAGTACTTC
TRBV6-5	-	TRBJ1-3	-	CASSYSGGEGNTIYF	TGTGCCAGCAGTTACTCGGGGGGGGAAGGAAACACCATATATTTT
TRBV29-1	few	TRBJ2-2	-	CSVDLGRTGELFF	TGCAGCGTTGACCTAGGGCGTACCGGGGAGCTGTTTTTT
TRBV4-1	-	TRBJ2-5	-	CASSPGHSARDSQETQYF	TGCGCCAGCAGCCCAGGTCATTCTGCGCGGGATTCACAAGAGACCCAGTACTTC
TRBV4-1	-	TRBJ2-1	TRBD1	CASSRGQGHPSSYNEQFF	TGCGCCAGCAGCCGAGGACAGGGCCACCCGAGCTCCTACAATGAGCAGTTCTTC
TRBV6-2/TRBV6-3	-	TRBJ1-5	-	CASSPRDDQPQHF	TGTGCCAGCAGTCCAAGAGATGATCAGCCCCAGCATTTT
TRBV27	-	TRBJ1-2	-	CASSSAPGRYGYTF	TGTGCCAGCAGTTCCGCCCCGGGACGCTATGGCTACACCTTC
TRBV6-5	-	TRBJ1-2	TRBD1	CASSQPGQGSYGYTF	TGTGCCAGCAGCCAACCGGGACAGGGCAGCTATGGCTACACCTTC
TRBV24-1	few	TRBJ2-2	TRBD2	CATSDLRQASGPANTGELFF	TGTGCCACCAGTGATTTACGGCAGGCTAGCGGGCCCGCGAACACCGGGGAGCTGTTTTTT
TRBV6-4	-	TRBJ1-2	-	CASSPSTNYGYTF	TGTGCCAGCAGTCCCTCAACAAACTATGGCTACACCTTC